The rows below give T cell receptor beta chains drawn from one sample of a study of blood T cell repertoires in COVID-19. Sequencing was performed with immunoSEQ multiplex PCR; in TCRdb, only in-frame clones are kept and a portion is missing. This table has 200,000 or so clones, almost 80% appearing once. Specimen: peripheral blood. These receptors were taken from a man in his fifties or sixties with active or convalescent COVID-19. CDR3s include the opening cysteine and the closing phenylalanine or tryptophan. Each record gives: clone size, V gene, J gene, CDR3 protein. Clone size is shown for a subset of rows, as once, few, many or a class of expanded clone.

abundance: -; v_gene: TRBV7-9; j_gene: TRBJ2-1; CDR3aa: CASSQKAGGGVF
abundance: -; v_gene: TRBV7-9; j_gene: TRBJ2-1; CDR3aa: CASSLAKDGRDNEQFF
abundance: -; v_gene: TRBV20-1; j_gene: TRBJ1-6; CDR3aa: CSARERSPLHF
abundance: few; v_gene: TRBV4-1; j_gene: TRBJ2-5; CDR3aa: CASSQLTGETQYF
abundance: few; v_gene: TRBV4-3; j_gene: TRBJ1-1; CDR3aa: CASSQGQGDTEAFF
abundance: -; v_gene: TRBV18; j_gene: TRBJ2-3; CDR3aa: CASSPQGASTDTQYF
abundance: -; v_gene: TRBV28; j_gene: TRBJ2-6; CDR3aa: CASSPRIRDRNSGANVLTF
abundance: -; v_gene: TRBV18; j_gene: TRBJ1-1; CDR3aa: CASSPDRKTEAFF
abundance: once; v_gene: TRBV9; j_gene: TRBJ2-3; CDR3aa: CASSVVSGRANTQYF
abundance: many; v_gene: TRBV4-1; j_gene: TRBJ1-5; CDR3aa: CASSQDRGAGQPQHF
abundance: -; v_gene: TRBV28; j_gene: TRBJ2-3; CDR3aa: CATNRNGNTQYF
abundance: once; v_gene: TRBV11-2; j_gene: TRBJ2-6; CDR3aa: CASIGGGAGANVLTF
abundance: -; v_gene: TRBV28; j_gene: TRBJ1-1; CDR3aa: CASSSWTGANTEAFF
abundance: -; v_gene: TRBV24-1; j_gene: TRBJ2-1; CDR3aa: CATSDSRTDPNEQFF
abundance: -; v_gene: TRBV27; j_gene: TRBJ1-5; CDR3aa: CASSASQGSSQHF
abundance: -; v_gene: TRBV7-9; j_gene: TRBJ1-6; CDR3aa: CASTRQGERSPLHF
abundance: -; v_gene: TRBV15; j_gene: TRBJ2-3; CDR3aa: CATSRDGGRGTDTQYF
abundance: -; v_gene: TRBV5-8; j_gene: TRBJ2-3; CDR3aa: CASSLRATADTDTQYF
abundance: -; v_gene: TRBV10-3; j_gene: TRBJ2-7; CDR3aa: CAISDLPHLQYLGQGAHEQYF
abundance: few; v_gene: TRBV29-1; j_gene: TRBJ2-3; CDR3aa: CSVREGGDTQYF
abundance: -; v_gene: TRBV29-1; j_gene: TRBJ2-1; CDR3aa: CSVEGLAGGLVNEQFF
abundance: -; v_gene: TRBV7-2; j_gene: TRBJ2-7; CDR3aa: CASSVDPGRATYEQYF
abundance: -; v_gene: TRBV25-1; j_gene: TRBJ2-3; CDR3aa: CASSESGRGADTQYF
abundance: few; v_gene: TRBV28; j_gene: TRBJ1-2; CDR3aa: CASSSSGQGGMFETF
abundance: few; v_gene: TRBV18; j_gene: TRBJ2-5; CDR3aa: CASSLTRDRGQETQYF
abundance: -; v_gene: TRBV2; j_gene: TRBJ2-5; CDR3aa: CASRQRQGSETQYF
abundance: -; v_gene: TRBV30; j_gene: TRBJ1-1; CDR3aa: CAWYDRGRRTEAFF
abundance: -; v_gene: TRBV3-1/TRBV3-2; j_gene: TRBJ2-5; CDR3aa: CASSQVGATSRLGTQYF
abundance: -; v_gene: TRBV7-9; j_gene: TRBJ2-3; CDR3aa: CASSSTAPGTDTQYF
abundance: -; v_gene: TRBV6-2/TRBV6-3; j_gene: TRBJ2-7; CDR3aa: CASSYFRVPPYEQYF
abundance: -; v_gene: TRBV14; j_gene: TRBJ1-1; CDR3aa: CASSQDGGRSTEAFF
abundance: -; v_gene: TRBV11-2; j_gene: TRBJ1-4; CDR3aa: CASSGTGGTNEKLFF
abundance: -; v_gene: TRBV4-2; j_gene: TRBJ2-1; CDR3aa: CASSQDRASGNNEQFF